This TCR beta chain was profiled in a study of patients and donors after allogeneic stem cell transplantation. TCRdb analysed the RT-PCR reads with MiXCR anew, one entry per CDR3 protein. The profile shows roughly 880,000 distinct CDR3 sequences, about a sixth of them singletons. CDR1 is LGHNA and CDR2 is YSLEER in the germline V gene. J was trimmed by 0 bases and V by 0 bases; bases with no gene match: 10. This CDR3 contains 18 residues. Sequenced input: blood, either unsorted or a sorted T cell fraction (not recorded which). The chain employs TRBV4-3 and TRBJ2-5; 7 nucleotides match TRBD2. The sequence came from a human donor who was either an allogeneic HSCT recipient or a stem cell or donor lymphocyte infusion donor (not recorded which). It is not recorded whose cells these are; they may come from a transplant donor. The CDR3 DNA reads TGCGCCAGCAGCCAAGATTTTCTAGGGCTAGCGGACCAAGAGACCCAGTACTTC. Translation: CASSQDFLGLADQETQYF.